The rows below give T cell receptor beta chains drawn from one sample of a study of blood T cell repertoires in COVID-19. TCRdb keeps only in-frame clones here, not all; method: immunoSEQ multiplex PCR. The table includes 210,000 or so clones, around 82% detected once. Sequencing was carried out using PBMCs or T cells enriched from blood (not recorded which). The receptors come from a man aged 30-40 years with acute COVID-19. CDR3s include the opening cysteine and the closing phenylalanine or tryptophan. Each record gives: V gene, CDR3 protein.

v_call: TRBV11-2
cdr3_aa: CASTNSPGSIYGYTF

v_call: TRBV5-6
cdr3_aa: CASSFGSASSGNTIYF

v_call: TRBV11-3
cdr3_aa: CASSSPRQGDGYTF

v_call: TRBV2
cdr3_aa: CASSEAGYLGTQYF

v_call: TRBV27
cdr3_aa: CASTTRGNYGYTF

v_call: TRBV7-9
cdr3_aa: CASSLSGGRNEQFF

v_call: TRBV15
cdr3_aa: CATSRDSTSGGTQYF

v_call: TRBV12-5
cdr3_aa: CASGLVPGDYTF

v_call: TRBV10-3
cdr3_aa: CAISESSGSYNSPLHF

v_call: TRBV15
cdr3_aa: CATSRDLGRAF

v_call: TRBV7-7
cdr3_aa: CASSSKLGGIPETQYF

v_call: TRBV28
cdr3_aa: CASTFPGENTEAFF

v_call: TRBV3-1/TRBV3-2
cdr3_aa: CASSLEQPGTQYF

v_call: TRBV11-3
cdr3_aa: CASSLGGTNTGELFF

v_call: TRBV6-6
cdr3_aa: CASRDRVGQPQHF

v_call: TRBV6-1
cdr3_aa: CASSELPLYEQYF

v_call: TRBV4-1
cdr3_aa: CASSQEQGRGGYTF

v_call: TRBV28
cdr3_aa: CASSVFGERYGYTF

v_call: TRBV2
cdr3_aa: CASSADRGHEQYF

v_call: TRBV28
cdr3_aa: CASSLRTGGRSRYTF

v_call: TRBV10-2
cdr3_aa: CASSWRDRNTGELFF

v_call: TRBV6-5
cdr3_aa: CASGGAANTEAFF

v_call: TRBV29-1
cdr3_aa: CSVADTEAFF

v_call: TRBV9
cdr3_aa: CASSVLPSGGGGTDTQYF

v_call: TRBV11-2
cdr3_aa: CASSLNESPYNEQFF

v_call: TRBV29-1
cdr3_aa: CSVDASGGKNIQYF

v_call: TRBV19
cdr3_aa: CATHRAGQNPYGYTF

v_call: TRBV5-1
cdr3_aa: CASSFGQGGSYNEQFF

v_call: TRBV28
cdr3_aa: CASSFRIRTGTYEQYF

v_call: TRBV6-5
cdr3_aa: CASTTGGVAGELFF

v_call: TRBV28
cdr3_aa: CASSKVRQSSYNSPLHF

v_call: TRBV4-1
cdr3_aa: CASSQALVYNEQFF

v_call: TRBV28
cdr3_aa: CASSEDRGSNQPQHF

v_call: TRBV10-3
cdr3_aa: CAISESRPGQGYEQYF

v_call: TRBV6-5
cdr3_aa: CASSYWTGSPETQYF

v_call: TRBV3-1/TRBV3-2
cdr3_aa: CASSQTAYEQYF

v_call: TRBV12-3/TRBV12-4
cdr3_aa: CATSNRLGETQYF

v_call: TRBV6-5
cdr3_aa: CASRSQSNQPQHF

v_call: TRBV5-1
cdr3_aa: CASSFSGGRTDTQYF

v_call: TRBV14
cdr3_aa: CASSQVGSGGYTF

v_call: TRBV2
cdr3_aa: CASSGGVGEKLFF

v_call: TRBV3-1/TRBV3-2
cdr3_aa: CASSPGTGKDTVSFF

v_call: TRBV6-5
cdr3_aa: CASKGRGNTIYF

v_call: TRBV4-1
cdr3_aa: CASSQTSGGSSYEQYF

v_call: TRBV5-1
cdr3_aa: CASSPHGGGNTIYF

v_call: TRBV30
cdr3_aa: CAWDTDHDRDSNQPQHF

v_call: TRBV25-1
cdr3_aa: CASGNRGTGNTIYF

v_call: TRBV6-5
cdr3_aa: CASSIKTGGNTEAFF

v_call: TRBV15
cdr3_aa: CATFGSRTGFSYNEQFF

v_call: TRBV12-3/TRBV12-4
cdr3_aa: CASSLSTGTEAFF

v_call: TRBV30
cdr3_aa: CAWSVQGNQPQHF

v_call: TRBV18
cdr3_aa: CASSPLIGGKNTEAFF

v_call: TRBV11-2
cdr3_aa: CASSPDHSGRGDTQYF

v_call: TRBV27
cdr3_aa: CASSFQTGRNEKLFF

v_call: TRBV7-9
cdr3_aa: CASSFSLRDIETGELFF

v_call: TRBV5-5
cdr3_aa: CASSLVGQGGGEAFF

v_call: TRBV14
cdr3_aa: CASSQRQGTRANEKLFF

v_call: TRBV21-1
cdr3_aa: CASSKAHRAFNQPQHF

v_call: TRBV5-1
cdr3_aa: CASSLDSANYGYTF

v_call: TRBV7-9
cdr3_aa: CASSLEAGYNSPLHF